The 8 T cell receptor beta chains reported below all come from one sample, sequenced in a study of CD8 T cells in Susac syndrome. Reverse transcription of about 0.5 to 1 ug RNA used random hexamers. TCRdb used MiXCR to reprocess the immunoSEQ multiplex PCR reads, holding one entry per CDR3 protein. The table has about 80,000 distinct CDR3 sequences, roughly 91% seen once. Sequenced: CD4+ T cells from PBMCs. Source of these receptors: a human donor with Susac syndrome.

The rearrangement joins TRBV20-1 to TRBJ1-6; 8 nucleotides match TRBD1. The CDR3 runs 15 residues. With V trimmed by 3 bases and J by 9 bases, 10 bases remained unmatched. In germline, CDR1 is DFQATT, CDR2 SNEGSKA (reference sequence). The chain's CDR3 is CSARTGATQFSPLHF. CDR3 bases: TGCAGTGCTAGGACAGGGGCGACGCAATTTTCACCCCTCCACTTT.

The rearrangement links TRBV5-1 to TRBJ2-7; 12 positions match TRBD1. The CDR3 is 14 residues long. CDR1 SGHRS and CDR2 YFSETQ come from the germline V gene. The V gene end was trimmed by 2 bases and the J gene end by 6 bases; junction bases not matched to a gene: 3. The CDR3 spells CASSLGTGGSEQYF. The CDR3 region has the DNA TGCGCCAGCAGCTTAGGGACAGGGGGCAGCGAGCAGTACTTC.

J is TRBJ2-4 and V is TRBV28; D is undetermined. The ends were cut back, 3 bases at V and 4 bases at J, with 4 bases in the middle. This CDR3 is built from 12 residues. The germline V gene has CDR1 MDHEN and CDR2 SYDVKM. CDR3: CASSLRKNIQYF. In DNA, the CDR3 is TGTGCCAGCAGTTTGCGAAAAAACATTCAGTACTTC.

This clonotype came up once. The chain uses TRBV6-1 and TRBJ1-4, with D uncertain. The V and J ends lost 8 bases and 8 bases respectively, with 21 bases between them. The CDR3 loop spans 15 amino acids. Germline CDR1 reads MNHNS; CDR2 reads SASEGT. CDR3 sequence reads: CASLSGRAGEEKLFF. As DNA, the CDR3 is TGTGCCAGCCTTTCTGGTCGGGCAGGTGAAGAAAAACTGTTTTTT.

The sample holds one count of this clonotype. This sequence joins TRBV11-2 and TRBJ2-2; D is undetermined. CDR1 and CDR2 (germline): SGHAT, FQNNGV. The CDR3 length is 15 residues. V lost 6 bases and J lost 2, with 13 bases in between. CDR3 amino acids: CASSIDILNTGELFF. The DNA of the CDR3 is TGTGCCAGCAGTATAGATATCCTCAACACCGGGGAGCTGTTTTTT.

The chain uses TRBV5-6 and TRBJ2-2; unclear D gene. Deletions cut 3 bases from V and 13 bases from J, with 10 bases between. The CDR3 extends over 11 amino acids. Germline loops: CDR1 SGHDT, CDR2 YYEEEE. The DNA of the CDR3 is TGTGCCAGCAGCTGGATGGGTGTGCTGTTTTTT. Protein product: CASSWMGVLFF.

The chain joins TRBV29-1 to TRBJ2-5; D call uncertain. The CDR3 is 14 residues long. The germline CDR1 and CDR2 sequences are SQVTM and ANQGSEA. V lost 4 bases, J lost 0 bases, and 12 bases lay in between. This chain's CDR3 is CSVATNMYQETQYF. The CDR3 DNA sequence: TGCAGCGTTGCCACTAACATGTACCAAGAGACCCAGTACTTC.

The V call is TRBV20-1, the J call TRBJ2-1; the match to TRBD2 covers 13 bases. Germline-derived CDR1 and CDR2 are DFQATT and SNEGSKA (reference sequence). The CDR3 extends over 14 amino acids. The V gene end was trimmed by 5 bases and the J gene end by 15 bases; junction bases not matched to a gene: 13. The CDR3 DNA reads as TGCAGTGCTCCTATATCCGGGACTAGCGGGAATGGGTTCTTC. Its protein is CSAPISGTSGNGFF.